This T cell receptor (beta chain) was sequenced for a study of blood T cell repertoires in COVID-19. Study-wide context: From T cells, B-cell-depleted T cells, or PBMCs came the material, which was cDNA or gDNA.

The CDR3 runs 16 residues. V was clipped by 1 base and J by 4 bases, with 11 bases between them. The V gene's germline CDR1 is SGHNT and CDR2 YENEEA. In the study's own analysis: Using reference gene primer amplification, nucleated cell counts were estimated. Method: immunoSEQ multiplex PCR; TCRdb's copy keeps in-frame clones and lacks some. V and J calls and clone size follow that table, whereas D and trimming were derived from the DNA. This sample yields 120,000 to 150,000 clones, of which approximately 86% are seen a single time; 8.2% belongs to the top ten. This chain connects TRBV11-3 to TRBJ2-6; no definite D call. The TCR originated in a woman aged 55-69 years with acute or convalescent COVID-19. Material: peripheral blood. In nucleotides, the CDR3 is TGTGCCAGCAGCTTAGTTTTTGGGCTAGGGGCCAACGTCCTGACTTTC. Protein: CASSLVFGLGANVLTF.